The 17 T cell receptor beta chains below all came from one sample that was sequenced in a study of blood T cells in healthy people across ages. It was with a sample-barcoded 5' primer and a J-beta primer mix that a second PCR of roughly 7 to 12 cycles was run. TCRdb redid the calling of the 5' RACE reads with MiXCR, one entry per CDR3 protein. This sample yields 450,000 to 700,000 distinct CDR3 sequences, of which 27% are seen a single time; about 18% belongs to the top ten. The sequenced sample consisted of blood. These receptors were taken from a woman in her 70s in good health.

About this clonotype itself: The CDR3 end shows no conserved phenylalanine or tryptophan, and so a read error is likely. V and J are TRBV5-5 and TRBJ2-7; D ambiguous. The CDR3 extends over 12 amino acids. V dropped 1 base and J dropped 2 bases, with 4 bases sitting between them. CDR1 is SGHKS, CDR2 YYEKEE, per germline (reference sequence). CDR3 in amino acids: CASSLTAYEQYS. The CDR3 DNA sequence: TGTGCCAGCAGCTTGACAGCCTACGAGCAGTACTCC.

Remarks on this clonotype: Compared with germline, one end of the junction differs, possibly owing to a read error. The chain couples TRBV5-1 to TRBJ2-1; D could derive from TRBD1 or TRBD2 (5 bases each). Per germline, CDR1 SGHRS and CDR2 YFSETQ. The CDR3 consists of 16 residues. CDR3 coding DNA: TGCGCCAGCAGCTTGGAGGTGAGGGGAAAAAGGGGTGAGCAGCTCTTC. Its protein product is CASSLEVRGKRGEQLF. Full variable domain (remainder filled in from reference TRBV5-1 and TRBJ2-1): KAGVTQTPRYLIKTRGQQVTLSCSPISGHRSVSWYQQTPGQGLQFLFEYFSETQRNKGNFPGRFSGRQFSNSRSEMNVSTLELGDSALYLCASSLEVRGKRGEQLFGPGTRLTVL.

This clonotype was observed a handful of times. This sequence joins TRBV6-2 or TRBV6-3 and TRBJ1-4; D remains ambiguous. Germline-derived CDR1 and CDR2 are MNHEY and SVGEGT. The CDR3 contains 13 residues. Trimming took off 4 bases at V and 8 bases at J, with 11 bases between the two ends. CDR3 DNA sequence: TGTGCCAGCAGTTGGACGCCACAAGAAAAACTGTTTTTT. Amino acid sequence: CASSWTPQEKLFF.

The V and J genes are TRBV12-3 or TRBV12-4 and TRBJ1-2; the D is unclear. V was trimmed by 2 bases and J by 4 bases, leaving 8 bases between them. This CDR3 spans 13 amino acids. The CDR3 reads CASSLQNRYGYTF. The DNA of the CDR3 is TGTGCCAGCAGTTTACAGAACCGCTATGGCTACACCTTC.

For the CDR3, the DNA is TGCGCCAGCAGCCAAGACGCGCTCACAGATACGCAGTATTTT. Its protein product is CASSQDALTDTQYF. The chain uses TRBV4-3 and TRBJ2-3; D unresolved. The CDR3 covers 14 residues. Germline loops: CDR1 LGHNA, CDR2 YSLEER. V shed 0 bases and J shed 2 bases, with 6 bases lying between them.

This rearrangement joins TRBV6-5 to TRBJ2-7; 8 positions agree with TRBD1. The V gene's germline CDR1 is MNHEY and CDR2 SVGAGI. V was clipped by 0 bases and J by 11 bases; unmatched bases: 9. The CDR3 has 14 residues. CDR3 nucleotide sequence: TGTGCCAGCAGTTACTCGCCCGGGACAGGTAGGAAGTACTTC. This codes for CASSYSPGTGRKYF.

The rearrangement joins TRBV7-8 to TRBJ1-1; 7 bases map to TRBD1. The CDR3 totals 13 residues. V shed 7 bases and J 1 base; nucleotides not matched to a gene: 3. Germline V gene sequence: CDR1 SGHVS, CDR2 FQNEAQ. The CDR3 coding sequence is TGTGCCAGCACCTGGACAGGGAACACTGAAGCTTTCTTT. Amino acid sequence: CASTWTGNTEAFF.

V is TRBV24-1 and J is TRBJ2-2, with 7 bases fitting TRBD2. The CDR3 extends over 16 amino acids. CDR1 is KGHDR and CDR2 is SFDVKD in the germline V gene. Trimming cost V 5 bases and J 5 bases; bases outside gene matches: 10. CDR3 protein: CATSVGGSFGTGELFF. CDR3 coding DNA: TGTGCCACCAGTGTCGGGGGGTCCTTTGGAACCGGGGAGCTGTTTTTT.

This clonotype was picked up many times. This chain links TRBV20-1 with TRBJ2-1; no clear D gene. The CDR3 runs to 8 residues. V was cut by 8 bases and J by 7 bases, with 3 bases left in between. CDR1 and CDR2 (germline): DFQATT, SNEGSKA (reference sequence). The CDR3 spells CSFNEQFF. The DNA of the CDR3 is TGCAGTTTTAATGAGCAGTTCTTC.

Worth noting for this clonotype: A junction boundary mismatches the germline segment, possibly from a read error. The chain recombines TRBV27 with TRBJ2-5, with D possibly TRBD2 on 6 matching bases. Germline values: CDR1 MNHEY, CDR2 SMNVEV (reference sequence). This CDR3 spans 14 amino acids. Here the CDR3 DNA reads TGTGCCAGCAGTTTATGGTCCAGCCGGGAGACCCAGCACTTC. This encodes CASSLWSSRETQHF.

The V and J genes are TRBV19 and TRBJ1-2; D possibly corresponds to TRBD1 (5 bases). The V gene lost 7 bases and the J gene lost 6 bases, with 12 bases spanning the gap. Per germline, CDR1 LNHDA and CDR2 SQIVND (reference sequence). The CDR3 has 12 residues. In nucleotides, the CDR3 is TGTGCCAGTAAATTTAGGGGCGATGGCTACACCTTC. The encoded protein is CASKFRGDGYTF.

The V and J genes are TRBV20-1 and TRBJ1-2; unclear D gene. The CDR3 sequence is 13 residues long. Deletions cut 6 bases from V and 7 bases from J, with 18 bases between. Germline CDR1 reads DFQATT; CDR2 reads SNEGSKA (reference sequence). The CDR3 DNA reads as TGCAGTGCGGACGCCGAGACATGGGTTGGCTACACCTTC. Protein sequence: CSADAETWVGYTF.

CDR3 DNA: TGTGCCAGCAGCCAAGAAGGGGTATACGGTGGCTACACCTTC. Protein sequence: CASSQEGVYGGYTF. The gene calls are TRBV3-1 and TRBJ1-2; TRBD1 is a possible D gene (5 bases). V dropped 0 bases and J dropped 7 bases, with 12 bases sitting between them. Germline CDR1 LGHDT, CDR2 YNNKEL (reference sequence). The CDR3 length is 14 residues.

Only a few counts were recorded for this clonotype. The V and J genes are TRBV7-2 and TRBJ2-2; perhaps TRBD2 as D (6 bases). The CDR3 consists of 16 residues. V lost 4 bases, J lost 3 bases, and 15 bases lay in between. Germline V gives CDR1 SGHTA, CDR2 FQGNSA. The CDR3 DNA is TGTGCCAGCAGCTCATGGAGGGGCCGGGACACCGGGGAGCTGTTTTTT. It encodes CASSSWRGRDTGELFF.

This chain joins TRBV5-4 and TRBJ2-1; weak D call: TRBD2 (7 bases). With 2 bases removed from V and 2 bases from J, the gap between germline ends came to 17 bases. The CDR3 is 17 residues long. Germline V gene sequence: CDR1 SGHNT, CDR2 YYREEE (reference sequence). The CDR3 nucleotides read TGTGCCAGCAGCTTTCCCCGGGGGGCCTCCCCCTACAATGAGCAGTTCTTC. Translated, it gives CASSFPRGASPYNEQFF.

This clonotype has more than one count but fewer than ten. This chain joins TRBV7-3 and TRBJ2-7, with 8 bases aligning to TRBD1. The CDR3 consists of 14 residues. J lost 6 bases, V lost 5 bases, and 9 bases had no gene match. Germline lookup yields CDR1 SGHTA and CDR2 FQGTGA. The CDR3 bases are TGTGCCAGCAGCCTGACAGGGGCCCTCTCCGAGCAGTACTTC. It translates to CASSLTGALSEQYF.

The chain has TRBV20-1 and TRBJ2-7, with D maybe TRBD1 (6 bases). The end of the DNA aligns better with TRBJ2-5, so the J call may be wrong. CDR1 and CDR2 (germline): DFQATT, SNEGSKA (reference sequence). This CDR3 region has 13 residues. CDR3 nucleotide sequence: TGCAGTGCGGGGGACACAGATGAAGAGACCCAGTACTTC. Translating gives CSAGDTDEETQYF.